A selection of T cell receptor beta chains follows, all from one sample in a study of shared clonotypes between healthy human individuals. Clones were sequenced by immunoSEQ multiplex PCR, and TCRdb holds only the in-frame ones, with some missing. The sample carries 300,000 to 350,000 clones, around 79% recorded once. The sequenced material came from memory CD4+ T cells sorted from blood. All receptors derive from a man aged 30 to 45 in good health. The CDR3 runs from the conserved cysteine through the conserved F or W. The D gene is left open where the match is weak. Not every row has a clone size; where given, it reads once, few, many or a size class.

v_gene	j_gene	d_gene	abundance	len	CDR3aa	CDR3nt
TRBV6-6	TRBJ2-1	NA	NA	12	CASSYSMMGTFF	TGTGCCAGCAGTTACTCGATGATGGGTACTTTCTTC
TRBV28	TRBJ1-2	NA	NA	12	CASSKGGHGYTF	TGTGCCAGCAGCAAGGGAGGCCATGGCTACACCTTC
TRBV5-4	TRBJ2-7	TRBD1	NA	16	CASSSPATGSSYEQYF	TGTGCCAGCAGCTCGCCAGCGACAGGGAGCTCCTACGAGCAGTACTTC
TRBV7-2	TRBJ2-6	NA	few	15	CASRDSSGGANVLTF	TGTGCCAGCAGAGACAGTTCTGGTGGGGCCAACGTCCTGACTTTC
TRBV28	TRBJ2-1	NA	NA	15	CASSLGTSSYNEQFF	TGTGCCAGCAGTTTAGGGACAAGCTCCTACAATGAGCAGTTCTTC
TRBV12-2	TRBJ1-1	NA	NA	17	CASRLKAGEARNTEAFF	TGTGCAAGTCGCTTGAAGGCCGGAGAGGCTAGAAACACTGAAGCTTTCTTT
TRBV27	TRBJ2-2	NA	NA	13	CASSLNWEGELFF	TGTGCCAGCAGTTTAAACTGGGAAGGGGAGCTGTTTTTT
TRBV25-1	TRBJ1-2	NA	many	11	CASTKGGGYTF	TGTGCCAGCACGAAGGGAGGAGGCTACACCTTC
TRBV5-1	TRBJ2-3	NA	NA	14	CASSEGTSTDTQYF	TGCGCCAGCAGCGAGGGCACTAGCACAGATACGCAGTATTTT
TRBV28	TRBJ1-2	NA	NA	13	CASSQGTDYGYTF	TGTGCCAGCAGCCAAGGGACGGACTATGGCTACACCTTC
TRBV18	TRBJ1-3	TRBD1	NA	16	CASSTGDRVAGNTIYF	TGTGCCAGCTCAACGGGAGACAGGGTGGCAGGAAACACCATATATTTT
TRBV23-1	TRBJ2-7	TRBD1	NA	16	CASRLRDSPNFGQQYF	TGCGCCAGCAGACTTCGGGACAGCCCCAACTTTGGGCAGCAGTACTTC
TRBV7-9	TRBJ2-7	NA	NA	12	CASSPGDYEQYF	TGTGCCAGCAGCCCCGGCGACTACGAGCAGTACTTC
TRBV28	TRBJ2-1	NA	NA	16	CASSLPLFGAYNEQFF	TGTGCCAGCAGTTTACCTTTGTTTGGGGCCTACAATGAGCAGTTCTTC
TRBV30	TRBJ2-2	NA	NA	17	CAWTPYGGTEDTGELFF	TGTGCCTGGACCCCTTACGGGGGGACAGAAGACACCGGGGAGCTGTTTTTT
TRBV7-2	TRBJ2-7	TRBD2	NA	14	CASSRLAPAGEQYF	TGTGCCAGCAGCCGACTAGCGCCCGCTGGGGAGCAGTACTTC
TRBV10-2	TRBJ2-5	TRBD2	once	17	CASSQPGLAGLGGTQYF	TGCGCCAGCAGTCAACCGGGACTAGCGGGCCTGGGGGGGACCCAGTACTTC
TRBV5-6	TRBJ1-2	NA	NA	12	CASSLASRGYTF	TGTGCCAGCAGCTTGGCCAGTCGGGGCTACACCTTC
TRBV5-1	TRBJ2-7	NA	NA	13	CASSLGQYYEQYF	TGCGCCAGCAGCTTGGGACAGTATTACGAGCAGTACTTC
TRBV18	TRBJ1-1	TRBD1	NA	15	CASSPRNRGRTEAFF	TGTGCCAGCTCACCCCGGAACAGGGGGCGTACTGAAGCTTTCTTT
TRBV7-6	TRBJ2-3	TRBD2	few	20	CASSPTGGTSGSRVRDTQYF	TGTGCCAGCAGCCCCACGGGGGGGACTAGCGGGAGCAGGGTACGAGATACGCAGTATTTT
TRBV7-9	TRBJ2-2	NA	NA	13	CASSTENTGELFF	TGTGCCAGCAGCACGGAAAACACCGGGGAGCTGTTTTTT
TRBV7-2	TRBJ1-5	NA	NA	14	CASSQEGWSGPQHF	TGTGCCAGCAGTCAAGAGGGGTGGTCAGGACCCCAGCATTTT
TRBV28	TRBJ1-3	TRBD1	NA	15	CASRTQTGGGNTIYF	TGTGCCAGCAGAACACAAACAGGGGGTGGAAACACCATATATTTT
TRBV30	TRBJ1-3	NA	NA	13	CAWSVLLGNTIYF	TGTGCCTGGAGTGTACTCCTTGGAAACACCATATATTTT
TRBV30	TRBJ2-3	NA	NA	12	CAWTAATDTQYF	TGTGCCTGGACTGCGGCGACAGATACGCAGTATTTT
TRBV28	TRBJ1-5	NA	NA	15	CASSSGGEVGQPQHF	TGTGCCAGCAGTTCGGGGGGTGAGGTGGGCCAGCCCCAGCATTTT
TRBV7-9	TRBJ2-7	NA	NA	16	CASSSPRDLTGYEQYF	TGTGCCAGCAGCTCCCCCCGGGACTTAACAGGCTACGAGCAGTACTTC
TRBV7-2	TRBJ2-7	NA	few	16	CASSLLGAGSSYEQYF	TGTGCCAGCAGCTTACTTGGGGCGGGCAGCTCCTACGAGCAGTACTTC
TRBV7-2	TRBJ1-2	NA	NA	14	CASSFSGQGDGYTF	TGTGCCAGCAGCTTTTCGGGGCAGGGAGATGGCTACACCTTC
TRBV10-2	TRBJ2-3	NA	once	14	CASSARPPTDTQYF	TGCGCCAGCAGTGCCCGCCCCCCCACAGATACGCAGTATTTT
TRBV4-3	TRBJ2-1	NA	NA	14	CASSQDPAFNEQFF	TGCGCCAGCAGCCAAGATCCAGCCTTTAATGAGCAGTTCTTC
TRBV7-9	TRBJ1-4	TRBD1	few	16	CASSNRRDSYNEKLFF	TGTGCCAGCAGTAATCGGCGGGACAGCTATAATGAAAAACTGTTTTTT
TRBV6-1	TRBJ1-5	NA	NA	13	CASEVVSNQPQHF	TGTGCCAGTGAAGTGGTCAGCAATCAGCCCCAGCATTTT
TRBV7-7	TRBJ2-1	TRBD1	once	14	CASSLLDRDNEQFF	TGTGCTAGCAGCCTCCTGGACAGGGACAATGAGCAGTTCTTC
TRBV7-9	TRBJ2-1	TRBD2	NA	15	CASSSKGLAGKEQFF	TGTGCCAGCAGCTCGAAGGGACTAGCGGGAAAAGAGCAGTTCTTC
TRBV6-1	TRBJ2-7	TRBD2	NA	15	CASSALAGLSYEQYF	TGTGCCAGCAGTGCACTAGCGGGACTCTCCTACGAGCAGTACTTC
TRBV2	TRBJ2-2	NA	NA	16	CASSRFGQGNTGELFF	TGTGCCAGCAGTAGGTTTGGGCAGGGAAACACCGGGGAGCTGTTTTTT
TRBV5-1	TRBJ2-1	NA	NA	14	CASSLLTGYNEQFF	TGCGCCAGCAGCTTGTTAACAGGGTACAATGAGCAGTTCTTC
TRBV5-5	TRBJ2-6	TRBD2	NA	15	CASRLAGAGANVLTF	TGTGCCAGTCGACTAGCGGGAGCCGGGGCCAACGTCCTGACTTTC
TRBV28	TRBJ2-3	NA	many	15	CASSFRDPRTDTQYF	TGTGCCAGCAGTTTCAGGGACCCCCGCACAGATACGCAGTATTTT
TRBV7-3	TRBJ2-1	TRBD2	once	17	CASSPTITSGINNEQFF	TGTGCCAGCAGCCCCACCATAACTAGCGGGATAAACAATGAGCAGTTCTTC
TRBV7-3	TRBJ1-4	NA	NA	16	CASSLDRWWGNEKLFF	TGTGCCAGCAGCTTAGACAGGTGGTGGGGTAATGAAAAACTGTTTTTT
TRBV6-6	TRBJ1-3	NA	many	14	CGGFGRRSGNTIYF	TGTGGCGGGTTCGGGAGGCGCTCTGGAAACACCATATATTTT
TRBV2	TRBJ2-1	NA	few	15	CASSGDVQDYNEQFF	TGTGCCAGCAGCGGGGACGTTCAAGACTACAATGAGCAGTTCTTC
TRBV18	TRBJ2-1	TRBD2	NA	16	CASSPLAGETYNEQFF	TGTGCCAGCTCACCCCTAGCGGGAGAGACCTACAATGAGCAGTTCTTC
TRBV2	TRBJ2-7	NA	NA	12	CASSEDRREQYF	TGTGCCAGCAGTGAAGACCGACGCGAGCAGTACTTC
TRBV25-1	TRBJ2-7	TRBD1	NA	14	CASSGGQGTYEQYF	TGTGCCAGCAGTGGAGGACAGGGGACCTACGAGCAGTACTTC